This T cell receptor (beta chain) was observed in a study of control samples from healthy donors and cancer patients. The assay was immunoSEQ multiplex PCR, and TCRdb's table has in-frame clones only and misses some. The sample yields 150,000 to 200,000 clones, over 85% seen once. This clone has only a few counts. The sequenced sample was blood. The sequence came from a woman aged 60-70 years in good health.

CDR3 sequence reads: CASSFPSGGMYQETQYF. CDR3 nucleotides: TGTGCCAGCAGTTTCCCTAGCGGGGGGATGTACCAAGAGACCCAGTACTTC. The J gene is TRBJ2-5, the V gene TRBV6-2 or TRBV6-3; the match to TRBD2 covers 11 bases. After removal of 4 bases from V and 0 bases from J, the junction contained 7 bases not matched to a gene. Germline-derived CDR1 and CDR2 are MNHEY and SVGEGT. This CDR3 is 17 amino acids long.